This TCR beta chain came from a study of regulatory T cells in long-lasting Graves disease. With iRepertoire HTBI primers and Arm-PCR of CDR3 regions, TCR beta libraries were built. TCRdb re-derived calls from the multiplex PCR reads in MiXCR, one entry per CDR3 protein. The profile covers a few hundred thousand distinct CDR3 sequences, with 10% to 15% appearing a single time and 18% taken by the ten largest. The time point is: newly diagnosed GD, antithyroid drugs for less than 3 months. Construction of the TCR library relied on RNA isolated from PBMCs. The CDR3 contains 14 residues. The V gene end was trimmed by 3 bases and the J gene end by 3 bases; junction bases not matched to a gene: 4. The germline CDR1 and CDR2 sequences are MNHEY and SMNVEV (reference sequence). The same specimen was also included in a second study, on T cells in Graves' hyperthyroidism and ophthalmopathy. That study reports: Hyperthyroidism patients were newly diagnosed, had disease duration under 2 months, and were aged 18 to 65 years.

The gene calls are TRBV27 and TRBJ2-7; 8 nucleotides line up with TRBD1. Sequences were derived from peripheral blood mononuclear cells (PBMCs), sampled at new diagnosis, from a patient treated with antithyroid drugs. The source is a woman aged 18 to 35 with Graves disease. CDR3 residues: CASSLQGAIYEQYF. The CDR3 DNA reads as TGTGCCAGCAGTTTGCAGGGGGCGATCTACGAGCAGTACTTC.